These 27 T cell receptor beta chains share one sample of origin, sequenced in a study of T cells in localized non-small cell lung cancer. The table came from immunoSEQ multiplex PCR; TCRdb's copy has only in-frame clones and leaves some out. The repertoire includes around 140,000 clones, 70% to 90% of them detected once, and around 1.7% sits in the top ten. The input for sequencing was peripheral blood, taken before any cancer treatment. The receptor set was obtained from a female donor over 55 with stage I lung adenocarcinoma.

The chain uses TRBV6-5 and TRBJ1-2; a possible D gene is TRBD1 (6 bases). This CDR3 spans 15 amino acids. The V and J ends lost 0 bases and 8 bases respectively, with 16 bases between them. Germline CDR1 and CDR2: MNHEY and SVGAGI. CDR3 residues: CASSYSYRVGLGYTF. CDR3 nucleotide sequence: TGTGCCAGCAGTTACTCGTACAGGGTCGGGCTCGGCTACACCTTC.

The J gene is TRBJ1-5, the V gene TRBV19; 7 nucleotides agree with TRBD1. Trimming took 6 bases from V and 3 from J; bases not matched to a gene: 5. The CDR3 is made up of 14 amino acids. Germline V gene lookup returns CDR1 LNHDA and CDR2 SQIVND (reference sequence). The CDR3 DNA is TGTGCCAGTAGGGAGGGACAGAACAATCAGCCCCAGCATTTT. This encodes CASREGQNNQPQHF.

This clone has a handful of counts. The chain uses TRBV7-9 and TRBJ2-5; 12 bases match TRBD2. This CDR3 contains 17 residues. J was trimmed by 7 bases and V by 0 bases; bases with no gene match: 9. The germline gives CDR1 SEHNR, CDR2 FQNEAQ (reference sequence). CDR3 in amino acids: CASSLAGLAGRRGTQYF. DNA for the CDR3: TGTGCCAGCAGCTTAGCGGGACTAGCGGGCAGGAGGGGGACCCAGTACTTC.

V usage is TRBV5-1 and J usage is TRBJ2-6, with unresolved D. Germline lookup yields CDR1 SGHRS and CDR2 YFSETQ. CDR3 length equals 19 residues. V lost 4 bases to trimming and J lost 4 bases, with 24 bases between them. DNA for the CDR3: TGCGCCAGCAGCCGGGCGCCCGATACGGTGATTTCCGGGGCCAACGTCCTGACTTTC. This sequence encodes CASSRAPDTVISGANVLTF.

Here the CDR3 reads CASSATGGRVDTEAFF. The CDR3 nucleotides are TGCGCCAGCAGTGCTACAGGGGGCCGGGTGGACACTGAAGCTTTCTTT. The V call is TRBV10-2, the J call TRBJ1-1; 9 nucleotides match TRBD1. Germline V lookup: CDR1 WSHSY, CDR2 SAAADI. CDR3 length: 16 amino acids. The V segment lost 4 bases and the J segment 3 bases; nucleotides outside the gene matches: 9.

The DNA of the CDR3 is TGTGCCAGCAGTCCGGGCGGGACCCAAGAGACCCAGTACTTC. It is translated as CASSPGGTQETQYF. This chain joins TRBV6-1 and TRBJ2-5; possibly TRBD2 for D (6 bases). Deletions cut 5 bases from V and 1 base from J, with 11 bases between. Germline V lookup: CDR1 MNHNS, CDR2 SASEGT. The CDR3 length is 14 residues.

Here the CDR3 reads CASSWQGYNEQFF. CDR3 nucleotides: TGTGCCAGTAGCTGGCAGGGATACAATGAGCAGTTCTTC. The chain is built from TRBV19 and TRBJ2-1, with D possibly being TRBD1 (5 bases). V lost 6 bases and J lost 4, with 10 bases in between. The CDR3 covers 13 residues. Germline-derived CDR1 and CDR2 are LNHDA and SQIVND (reference sequence).

The V and J genes are TRBV5-4 and TRBJ2-2; the match to TRBD2 covers 7 bases. This CDR3 region has 17 residues. V lost 4 bases, J lost 0 bases, and 9 bases stayed unmatched. Germline values: CDR1 SGHNT, CDR2 YYREEE (reference sequence). CDR3 bases: TGTGCCAGCAGCCCTTTCAGCGGGGACCCGAACACCGGGGAGCTGTTTTTT. Its protein product is CASSPFSGDPNTGELFF.

The rearrangement joins TRBV28 to TRBJ1-2; 7 bases match TRBD1. V trimming: 6 bases; J trimming: 7 bases; junction bases outside the gene matches: 14. Germline CDR1 reads MDHEN; CDR2 reads SYDVKM. The CDR3 contains 15 residues. The CDR3 sequence is CASSSPRGPSPGYTF. The CDR3, as DNA: TGTGCCAGCAGCTCTCCGAGGGGGCCGAGTCCTGGCTACACCTTC.

CDR3 residues: CASSGQWGLSYEQYF. CDR3 nucleotides: TGTGCCAGCAGTGGTCAATGGGGGCTCTCCTACGAGCAGTACTTC. This chain links TRBV27 with TRBJ2-7; D may be TRBD1 (6 bases). Germline assignment: CDR1 MNHEY and CDR2 SMNVEV (reference sequence). The V and J ends lost 5 bases and 0 bases respectively, with 14 bases between them. This CDR3 is 15 amino acids long.

The DNA of the CDR3 is TGTGCCACCACATTAGGGAGCAATCAGCCCCAGCATTTT. Amino acids: CATTLGSNQPQHF. This sequence joins TRBV6-1 and TRBJ1-5; D unresolved. Germline assignment: CDR1 MNHNS and CDR2 SASEGT. The V end lost 10 bases, the J end lost 1 base, and 11 bases lay between the germline ends. This CDR3 has 13 residues.

This clone appeared a few times. The chain uses TRBV10-3 and TRBJ2-5; 9 nucleotides agree with TRBD1. The germline CDR1 and CDR2 sequences are ENHRY and SYGVKD. The CDR3 runs 14 residues. Trimming removed 3 bases from V and 5 bases from J; junction bases left unmatched: 4. The CDR3 sequence: CAISDLTGGETQYF. The CDR3 DNA reads TGTGCCATCAGTGACTTGACAGGGGGGGAGACCCAGTACTTC.

The chain joins TRBV19 to TRBJ2-7, with TRBD2 matching 7 bases. The CDR3 has 13 amino acids. Germline V gene sequence: CDR1 LNHDA, CDR2 SQIVND (reference sequence). J was trimmed by 7 bases and V by 7 bases; bases with no gene match: 10. CDR3 residues: CASTGRRVDEQYF. For the CDR3, the DNA is TGTGCCAGTACCGGGAGGCGGGTCGATGAGCAGTACTTC.

V is TRBV7-9 and J is TRBJ2-5, with no clear D. Looked up from germline, CDR1 is SEHNR and CDR2 is FQNEAQ (reference sequence). Trimming took off 5 bases at V and 4 bases at J, with 14 bases between the two ends. This CDR3 has 14 residues. CDR3 amino acids: CASSLPHGRETQYF. The CDR3 coding sequence is TGTGCCAGCAGCCTTCCCCACGGTAGAGAGACCCAGTACTTC.

The rearrangement joins TRBV28 to TRBJ1-5; D uncertain. The germline gives CDR1 MDHEN, CDR2 SYDVKM. This CDR3 region has 12 residues. Between the trimmed V and J ends, which lost 5 bases and 4 bases, there was a span of 6 bases. The CDR3 region is CASSLLNQPQHF. CDR3 coding DNA: TGTGCCAGCAGTCTATTAAATCAGCCCCAGCATTTT.

V gene TRBV19 combines with J gene TRBJ1-1; D is ambiguous. The CDR3 has 15 amino acids. Germline V gene lookup returns CDR1 LNHDA and CDR2 SQIVND (reference sequence). Trimming removed 3 bases at V and 2 bases at J, with 13 bases between. The DNA of the CDR3 is TGTGCCAGTAGTATTCGGGTTTTTATCAACACTGAAGCTTTCTTT. This gives the protein CASSIRVFINTEAFF.

This rearrangement joins TRBV28 to TRBJ2-1, with D unresolved. The CDR3 is 15 amino acids. Germline CDR1 reads MDHEN; CDR2 reads SYDVKM. With 6 bases removed from V and 4 bases from J, the gap between germline ends came to 16 bases. The CDR3 is CASRAALAGYNEQFF. The CDR3 region has the DNA TGTGCCAGCAGGGCCGCTTTGGCTGGTTACAATGAGCAGTTCTTC.

The V gene is TRBV14, the J gene TRBJ1-2; possibly TRBD1 for D (6 bases). This CDR3 has 19 amino acids. Germline-derived CDR1 and CDR2 are SGHDN and FVKESK. Trimming pared 0 bases from V and 6 bases from J, leaving 26 bases between. The DNA of the CDR3 is TGTGCCAGCAGCCAAGAGAGGCTAATTGTATTGGGGGGCTCGGATGGCTACACCTTC. Protein: CASSQERLIVLGGSDGYTF.

The chain links TRBV28 to TRBJ1-1; the match to TRBD1 covers 7 bases. Germline assignment: CDR1 MDHEN and CDR2 SYDVKM. V trimming: 5 bases; J trimming: 8 bases; junction bases outside the gene matches: 5. The CDR3 is made up of 12 amino acids. The DNA of the CDR3 is TGTGCCAGCAGTCCGTGGGACAGCGAAGCTTTCTTT. Protein product: CASSPWDSEAFF.

This chain connects TRBV6-4 to TRBJ2-1; 13 bases align to TRBD2. CDR1 and CDR2 from the germline V gene are MRHNA and SNTAGT. This CDR3 has 16 residues. Trimming at V came to 6 bases and at J to 8 bases, leaving 10 bases not matched to a gene. The chain's CDR3 is CASSPRLAGGSDEQFF. CDR3 DNA sequence: TGTGCCAGCAGCCCCAGACTAGCGGGAGGCTCGGATGAGCAGTTCTTC.

V usage is TRBV2 and J usage is TRBJ1-2, with TRBD1 as a possible D gene (5 bases). This CDR3 comprises 12 residues. Trimming took 4 bases from V and 4 from J, leaving 7 bases between them. Germline CDR1 reads SNHLY; CDR2 reads FYNNEI. The CDR3 is CASSAGSYGYTF. CDR3 sequence (DNA): TGTGCCAGCAGTGCAGGGAGCTATGGCTACACCTTC.

The chain employs TRBV29-1 and TRBJ2-1; TRBD2 matches at 11 bases. J gave up 1 base and V 4 bases, and 3 bases lay outside the gene matches. Germline CDR1 is SQVTM and CDR2 is ANQGSEA. CDR3 length: 15 amino acids. The CDR3, as DNA: TGCAGCGTTGGGACTAGCGGGCTGTCCTACAATGAGCAGTTCTTC. Protein sequence: CSVGTSGLSYNEQFF.

This clone was found once. The genes are TRBV9 and TRBJ2-7; D is undetermined. The CDR3 length is 14 residues. The germline V gene has CDR1 SGDLS and CDR2 YYNGEE. Trimming removed 0 bases at V and 2 bases at J, with 9 bases between. CDR3 in amino acids: CASSVAITPYEQYF. DNA for the CDR3: TGTGCCAGCAGCGTAGCTATAACCCCCTACGAGCAGTACTTC.

This clone was counted once. J is TRBJ2-7 and V is TRBV9; possible D gene TRBD2, 6 bases. Trimming cost V 4 bases and J 7 bases, with 18 bases left between them. This CDR3 has 14 amino acids. Germline V gene lookup returns CDR1 SGDLS and CDR2 YYNGEE. The CDR3 nucleotides read TGTGCCAGCAGCCCCCATCCGGGAGTAGGGGAGCAGTACTTC. Residues: CASSPHPGVGEQYF.

The chain uses TRBV27 and TRBJ2-3; 9 nucleotides match TRBD2. Losses at the gene ends were 4 bases for V and 1 base for J; bases not matched to a gene: 12. Germline CDR1 MNHEY, CDR2 SMNVEV (reference sequence). This CDR3 spans 18 amino acids. CDR3 loop: CASSSSSGVPVGTDTQYF. The DNA for the CDR3 is TGTGCCAGCAGTTCTTCTAGCGGGGTACCCGTCGGCACAGATACGCAGTATTTT.

The chain links TRBV2 to TRBJ1-1, with D unclear. The CDR3 has 11 amino acids. Between the trimmed V and J ends, which lost 6 bases and 9 bases, there was a span of 11 bases. Germline V gene data show CDR1 as SNHLY and CDR2 as FYNNEI. DNA for the CDR3: TGTGCCAGCAGGGAACAAAGTAAAGCTTTCTTT. Amino acid sequence: CASREQSKAFF. The full variable domain, rest sourced from reference TRBV2 and TRBJ1-1, is EPEVTQTPSHQVTQMGQEVILRCVPISNHLYFYWYRQILGQKVEFLVSFYNNEISEKSEIFDDQFSVERPDGSNFTLKIRSTKLEDSAMYFCASREQSKAFFGQGTRLTVV.

This chain links TRBV28 with TRBJ2-5, with 7 bases aligning to TRBD1. TRBJ2-7 matches the DNA end more closely, so the J call is doubtful. Germline values: CDR1 MDHEN, CDR2 SYDVKM. This CDR3 has 13 residues. CDR3 residues: CASSLQGVPEQYF. The CDR3 bases are TGTGCCAGCAGTTTACAGGGGGTCCCCGAGCAGTACTTC.